This T cell receptor beta chain emerged from a study of blood T cell repertoires in COVID-19. Study context: Specimens from acute and convalescent COVID-19 originated in the United States, Italy and Spain. Sources were T cells, B-cell-depleted T cells, or PBMCs; the material itself was cDNA or gDNA.

The assay was immunoSEQ multiplex PCR, and TCRdb's table has in-frame clones only and misses some. The table shows tens of thousands of clones, with 80% occurring only once. The CDR3 runs to 13 residues. V was shortened by 8 bases and J by 4 bases, with 14 bases between the two germline ends. Germline assignment: CDR1 MNHEY and CDR2 SVGAGI. The sequence was collected from a woman in her sixties or seventies with acute or convalescent COVID-19. Sequencing was performed on peripheral blood. The chain is built from TRBV6-5 and TRBJ1-2; no clear D gene. CDR3 DNA: TGTGCCAGCTGCCCCGGGGTGAGCTATGGCTACACCTTC. Its protein product is CASCPGVSYGYTF.